This T cell receptor (beta chain) was retrieved from a study of PD-L1 blockade in urothelial cancer. The time point here: pretreatment peripheral blood. Data came from immunoSEQ multiplex PCR; TCRdb stores just in-frame clones and leaves some out. The data contain 130,000 or so clones, approximately 84% of them singletons. CDR1 and CDR2 (germline): SGHRS, YFSETQ. This CDR3 has 16 amino acids. The V gene end was trimmed by 4 bases and the J gene end by 2 bases; junction bases not matched to a gene: 9. This chain joins TRBV5-1 and TRBJ2-7; 10 nucleotides align to TRBD2. The starting material was PBMCs, obtained around atezolizumab (anti-PD-L1) treatment. This sequence originates from a man aged 45-60 years with urothelial cancer. The CDR3 protein is CASSPTLAGGTYEQYF. The CDR3 DNA sequence: TGCGCCAGCAGCCCAACCTTAGCGGGAGGTACCTACGAGCAGTACTTC.